This entry describes one T cell receptor beta chain. Frequency alone marks this clonotype as medium-sized (0.01 to 0.1%); no count is stored. Its cognate antigen has yet to be identified. Each CD8+ T cell subset was flow-sorted in triplicate, and 300,000 cells per subset were placed directly into RLT lysis buffer. To exclude memory contaminants, naive CD8+ T cells were stringently defined as CD45RO-CCR7+CD27+CD95-. Standard density gradient centrifugation was used to isolate peripheral blood mononuclear cells from buffy coats. Naive CXCR3-negative and CXCR3-positive CD8+ T cells were flow-sorted using a FACSAria III. Total RNA was extracted from sorted cells using an RNeasy Mini Kit. The data are from a study of CXCR3-negative and CXCR3-positive naive CD8 T cells (dated by TCRdb to about 2019). Broadly, across the study: In total, around 140 million TRB reads were obtained, or roughly 1.5 +/- 0.3 million reads per library. Diversity and physicochemical repertoire analyses covered eleven to twelve donors pooled from two independent experiments. TRBV-TRBJ cluster analysis included naive subsets from 5 donors and memory cells from 3 donors. Broader findings and caveats from the paper: Comparably high repertoire diversity was found in both naive subsets, whereas much lower repertoire diversity was found in memory CD8+ T cells. Compared with CXCR3-negative naive cells, CXCR3-positive naive cells had TRB CDR3s with higher hydrophobicity (lower Kidera factor 4), lower energy, and higher strength and volume indices. Freshly isolated PBMCs were used for most assays because CXCR3 expression went down partially after cryopreservation. Naive CXCR3-negative and CXCR3-positive cells from the same donor showed similar TRBV-TRBJ usage, whereas memory cells showed distinct patterns. Because surface CD5, which is linked to self-reactivity in mice, was comparable between the naive subsets, TCR interaction strength was also inferred from TRB CDR3 physicochemical properties.

According to the germline V gene, CDR1 reads SQVTM and CDR2 reads ANQGSEA. The CDR3 contains 13 residues, cysteine and phenylalanine counted. Nucleotide data are not available. Sequencing instrument: NextSeq 550. The Human TCR Profiling Kit (MiLaboratory) was used to prepare UMI-labeled 5' RACE TRB cDNA libraries. The full amount of extracted RNA was used for cDNA synthesis, and the full amount of resulting cDNA was used for PCR amplification. The libraries were made side by side, with each library going through the same number of PCR cycles. As for the authors' bioinformatics: With a requirement of at least two reads per UMI, MIGEC and MiXCR extracted about 50,000 +/- 10,000 unique UMI-labeled TRB cDNA molecules per library. An average of roughly 40,000 +/- 10,000 functional in-frame TRB CDR3 nucleotide clonotypes without stop codons was found per library. After each sample was downsampled to 5000 UMI-labeled TRB molecules, VDJtools was used to calculate diversity metrics such as normalized Shannon-Wiener and Chao1. VDJtools was used to calculate clonotype-size-weighted physicochemical properties of the central five CDR3 residues, namely interaction energy, strength, volume and Kidera factor 4. The reads, reprocessed by TCRdb, yield one row per CDR3 protein sequence and no DNA. The authors' filters were not applied to this entry. This specimen's table enumerates thousands of distinct CDR3 sequences. Around 1.6% of the sample rests with the top ten.

This receptor was obtained from a human donor in good health. Some clones in this sample may be carry-over from other donors' samples. The sequencing sample was made of naive CXCR3+ CD8+ T cells from blood. The cell subset or site label corresponds to: CD45RO-CCR7+CD27+CD95- naive CD8+ T cells expressing CXCR3 (TNR3+). The chain joins TRBV29-1 to TRBJ1-2; as DNA is missing, the TRBD1 call by TCRdb cannot be tested. The CDR3 reads as follows: CSVPGQGAMGYTF.